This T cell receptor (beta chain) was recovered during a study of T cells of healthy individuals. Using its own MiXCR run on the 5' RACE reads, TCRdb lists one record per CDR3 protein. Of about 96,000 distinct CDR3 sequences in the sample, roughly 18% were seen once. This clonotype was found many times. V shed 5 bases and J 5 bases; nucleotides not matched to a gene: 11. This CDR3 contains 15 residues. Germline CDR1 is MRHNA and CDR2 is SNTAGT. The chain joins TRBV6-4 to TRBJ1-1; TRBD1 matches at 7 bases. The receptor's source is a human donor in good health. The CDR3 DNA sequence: TGTGCCAGCAGTACCGAGACAGGGAGAGGGACTGAAGCTTTCTTT. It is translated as CASSTETGRGTEAFF.